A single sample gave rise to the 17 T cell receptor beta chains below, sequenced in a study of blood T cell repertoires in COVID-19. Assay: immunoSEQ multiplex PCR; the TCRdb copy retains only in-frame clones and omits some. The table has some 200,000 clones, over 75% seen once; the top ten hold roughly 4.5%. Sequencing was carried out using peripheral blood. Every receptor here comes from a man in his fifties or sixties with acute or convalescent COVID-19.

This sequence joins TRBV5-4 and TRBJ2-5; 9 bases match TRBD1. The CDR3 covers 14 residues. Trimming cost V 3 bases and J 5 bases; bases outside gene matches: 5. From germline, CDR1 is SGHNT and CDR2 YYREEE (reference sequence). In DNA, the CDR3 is TGTGCCAGCAGCTCGGACAGGGGCCGTGAGACCCAGTACTTC. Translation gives CASSSDRGRETQYF.

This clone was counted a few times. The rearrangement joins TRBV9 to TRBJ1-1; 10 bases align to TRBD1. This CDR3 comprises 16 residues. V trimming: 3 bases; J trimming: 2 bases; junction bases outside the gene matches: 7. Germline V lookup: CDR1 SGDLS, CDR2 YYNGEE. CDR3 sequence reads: CASSGRDRGPNTEAFF. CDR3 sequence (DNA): TGTGCCAGCAGCGGCCGGGACAGGGGACCTAACACTGAAGCTTTCTTT.

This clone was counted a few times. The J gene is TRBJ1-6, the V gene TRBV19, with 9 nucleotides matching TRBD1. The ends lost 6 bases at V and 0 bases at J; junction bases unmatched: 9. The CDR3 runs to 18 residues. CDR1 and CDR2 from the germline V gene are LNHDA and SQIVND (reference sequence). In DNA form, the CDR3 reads TGTGCCAGTAGGCCTACAGGGGGCTTTTCCTCCTATAATTCACCCCTCCACTTT. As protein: CASRPTGGFSSYNSPLHF.

CDR3 in amino acids: CASSTRSNSREKLFF. CDR3 nucleotide sequence: TGTGCCAGCAGTACCCGGAGCAACTCGAGGGAAAAACTGTTTTTT. The chain carries TRBV6-5 and TRBJ1-4, with D uncertain. V lost 5 bases and J 8 bases, leaving 18 bases between the germline ends. The CDR3 is 15 amino acids. Per germline, CDR1 MNHEY and CDR2 SVGAGI.

CDR3 DNA sequence: TGCGCCAGCAGCTCGACGGGACTCATCCTCCCTGGGGCCAACGTCCTGACTTTC. It is translated as CASSSTGLILPGANVLTF. V is TRBV5-1 and J is TRBJ2-6, with D perhaps matching TRBD2 (6 bases). CDR1 and CDR2 (germline): SGHRS, YFSETQ. This CDR3 has 18 residues. V was cut by 3 bases and J by 2 bases, with 18 bases left in between.

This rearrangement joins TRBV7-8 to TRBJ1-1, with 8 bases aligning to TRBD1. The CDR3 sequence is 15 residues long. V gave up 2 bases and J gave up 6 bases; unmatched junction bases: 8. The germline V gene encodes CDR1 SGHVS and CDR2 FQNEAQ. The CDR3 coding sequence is TGTGCCAGCAGCTTATGGGGACAGGTACAATCTGAAGCTTTCTTT. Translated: CASSLWGQVQSEAFF.

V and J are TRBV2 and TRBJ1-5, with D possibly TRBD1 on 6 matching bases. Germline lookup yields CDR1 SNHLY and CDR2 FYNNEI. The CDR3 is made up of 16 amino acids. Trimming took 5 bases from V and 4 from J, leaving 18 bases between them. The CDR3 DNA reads TGTGCCAGCAGTTCCCGATCCAGGGGACCGAATCAGCCCCAGCATTTT. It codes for CASSSRSRGPNQPQHF.

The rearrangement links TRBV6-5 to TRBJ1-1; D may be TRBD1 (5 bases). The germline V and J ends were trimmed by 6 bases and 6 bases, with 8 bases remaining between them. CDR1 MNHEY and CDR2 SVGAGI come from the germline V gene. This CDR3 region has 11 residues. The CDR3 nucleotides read TGTGCCAGCAGCCAGGGATCTGAAGCTTTCTTT. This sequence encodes CASSQGSEAFF.

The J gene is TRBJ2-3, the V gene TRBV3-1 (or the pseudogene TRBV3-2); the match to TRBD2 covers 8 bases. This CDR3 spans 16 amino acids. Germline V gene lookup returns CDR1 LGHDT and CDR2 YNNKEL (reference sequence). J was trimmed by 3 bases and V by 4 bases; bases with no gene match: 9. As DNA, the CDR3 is TGTGCCAGCAGCCTCGTAGCGGGGCTCATGACAGATACGCAGTATTTT. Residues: CASSLVAGLMTDTQYF.

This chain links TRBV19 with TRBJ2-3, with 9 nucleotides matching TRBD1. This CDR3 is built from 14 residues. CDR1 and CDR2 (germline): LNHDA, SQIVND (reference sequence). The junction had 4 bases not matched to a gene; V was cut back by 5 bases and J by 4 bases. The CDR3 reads CASSPTGGADTQYF. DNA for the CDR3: TGTGCCAGTAGTCCTACAGGGGGCGCAGATACGCAGTATTTT.

CDR3 loop: CASSPPGTASGNTIYF. CDR3 nucleotides: TGTGCCAGCTCACCACCCGGGACAGCCTCTGGAAACACCATATATTTT. The rearrangement links TRBV18 to TRBJ1-3, with TRBD1 matching 7 bases. Germline CDR1 reads KGHSH; CDR2 reads LQKENI. The CDR3 totals 16 residues. V lost 0 bases to trimming and J lost 0 bases; unmatched junction nucleotides: 2.

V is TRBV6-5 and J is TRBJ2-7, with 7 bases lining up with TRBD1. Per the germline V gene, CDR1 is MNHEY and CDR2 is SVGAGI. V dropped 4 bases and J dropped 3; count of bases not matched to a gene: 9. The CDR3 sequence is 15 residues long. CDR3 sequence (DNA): TGTGCCAGCAGTTTCCGGGACAGTCCCCTCTACGAGCAGTACTTC. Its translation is CASSFRDSPLYEQYF.

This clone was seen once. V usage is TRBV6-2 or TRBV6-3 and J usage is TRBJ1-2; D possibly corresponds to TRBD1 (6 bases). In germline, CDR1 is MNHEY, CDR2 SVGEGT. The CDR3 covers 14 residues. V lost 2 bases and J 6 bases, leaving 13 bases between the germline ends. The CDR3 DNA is TGTGCCAGCAGTTACCCCAGGACAGTCCATGGCTACACCTTC. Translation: CASSYPRTVHGYTF.

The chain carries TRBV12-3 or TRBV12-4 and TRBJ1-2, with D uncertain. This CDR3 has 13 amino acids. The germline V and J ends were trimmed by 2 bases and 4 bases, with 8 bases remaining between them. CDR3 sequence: CASSLYRAYGYTF. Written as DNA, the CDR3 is TGTGCCAGCAGTTTATACCGCGCCTATGGCTACACCTTC.

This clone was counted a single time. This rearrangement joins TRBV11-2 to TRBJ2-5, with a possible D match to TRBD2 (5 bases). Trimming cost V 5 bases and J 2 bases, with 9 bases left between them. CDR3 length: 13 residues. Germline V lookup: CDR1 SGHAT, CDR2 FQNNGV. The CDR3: CASSPRTQETQYF. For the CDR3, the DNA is TGTGCCAGCAGCCCCCGGACTCAAGAGACCCAGTACTTC.

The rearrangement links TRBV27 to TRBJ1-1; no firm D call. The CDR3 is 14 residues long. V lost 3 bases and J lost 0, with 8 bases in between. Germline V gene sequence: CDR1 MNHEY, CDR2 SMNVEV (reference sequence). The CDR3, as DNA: TGTGCCAGCAGTTTCCACGGGGTGAACACTGAAGCTTTCTTT. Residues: CASSFHGVNTEAFF.

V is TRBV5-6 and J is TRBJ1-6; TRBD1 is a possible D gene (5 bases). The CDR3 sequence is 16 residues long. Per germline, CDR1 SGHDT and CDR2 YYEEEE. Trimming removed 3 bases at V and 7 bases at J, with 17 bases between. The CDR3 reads CASSSGGVTPNSPLHF. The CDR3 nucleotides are TGTGCCAGCAGCTCTGGAGGGGTTACACCGAATTCACCCCTCCACTTT.